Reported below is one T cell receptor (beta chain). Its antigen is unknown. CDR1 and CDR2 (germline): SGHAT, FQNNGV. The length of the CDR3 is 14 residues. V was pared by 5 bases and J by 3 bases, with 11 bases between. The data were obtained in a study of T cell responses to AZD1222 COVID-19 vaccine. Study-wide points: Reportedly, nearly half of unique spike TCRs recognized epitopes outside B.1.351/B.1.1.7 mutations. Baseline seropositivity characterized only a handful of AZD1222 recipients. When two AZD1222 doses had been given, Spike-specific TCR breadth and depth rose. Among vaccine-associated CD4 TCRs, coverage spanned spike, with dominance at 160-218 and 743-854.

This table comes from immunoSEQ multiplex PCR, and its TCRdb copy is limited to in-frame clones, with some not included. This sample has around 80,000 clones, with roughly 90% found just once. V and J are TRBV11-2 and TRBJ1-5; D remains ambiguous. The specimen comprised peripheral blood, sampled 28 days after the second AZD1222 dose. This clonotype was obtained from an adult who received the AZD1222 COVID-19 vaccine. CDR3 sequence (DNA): TGTGCCAGCAGCCTACCCGGGGACAATCAGCCCCAGCATTTT. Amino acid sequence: CASSLPGDNQPQHF.